Presented here are 24 T cell receptor beta chains from one specimen sequenced in a study of cytomegalovirus exposure and HLA in healthy donors. The PCR made use of 60 Vbeta and 13 Jbeta primers. The data were produced by immunoSEQ multiplex PCR, yet TCRdb's version contains in-frame clones alone and is incomplete. The sample lists roughly 170,000 clones, about four fifths occurring once. Specimen: PBMCs. The receptors come from a man younger than 45 in good health and CMV-seropositive.

This rearrangement joins TRBV5-4 to TRBJ1-1; D gene uncertain. Trimming cost V 1 base and J 3 bases, with 7 bases left between them. The CDR3 contains 13 residues. Germline V lookup: CDR1 SGHNT, CDR2 YYREEE (reference sequence). The CDR3 sequence is CASSLPTYTEAFF. CDR3 DNA: TGTGCCAGCAGCTTGCCGACTTACACTGAAGCTTTCTTT.

This clone is large. This chain links TRBV28 with TRBJ2-3; 9 positions agree with TRBD2. The germline CDR1 and CDR2 sequences are MDHEN and SYDVKM. V was pared by 6 bases and J by 2 bases, with 6 bases of the junction left unmatched. The CDR3 has 15 amino acids. CDR3 sequence reads: CASRGSSGTTDTQYF. The CDR3 bases are TGTGCCAGCAGAGGTTCTAGCGGGACCACAGATACGCAGTATTTT. Supplemented by reference TRBV28 and TRBJ2-3, the full variable domain reads DVKVTQSSRYLVKRTGEKVFLECVQDMDHENMFWYRQDPGLGLRLIYFSYDVKMKEKGDIPEGYSVSREKKERFSLILESASTNQTSMYLCASRGSSGTTDTQYFGPGTRLTVL.

This clone was counted between two and nine times. V is TRBV12-5 and J is TRBJ2-7; 9 bases agree with TRBD1. Germline values: CDR1 LGHNT, CDR2 FRNRAP. V shed 0 bases, J shed 4 bases, and the junction held 7 bases outside the gene matches. This CDR3 is built from 16 residues. For the CDR3, the DNA is TGTGCTAGTGGTTTGGTACTCGACAGGGGGACGTACGAGCAGTACTTC. It translates to CASGLVLDRGTYEQYF.

CDR3 sequence reads: CAWNPGGSLNTEAFF. The CDR3 coding sequence is TGTGCCTGGAACCCAGGGGGATCCCTCAACACTGAAGCTTTCTTT. The chain uses TRBV30 and TRBJ1-1, with TRBD1 matching over 7 bases. This CDR3 has 15 residues. V dropped 4 bases and J dropped 2; count of bases not matched to a gene: 10. Germline CDR1 and CDR2: GTSNPN and SVGIG (reference sequence). The whole variable domain, filled in from reference TRBV30 and TRBJ1-1, reads SQTIHQWPATLVQPVGSPLSLECTVEGTSNPNLYWYRQAAGRGLQLLFYSVGIGQISSEVPQNLSASRPQDRQFILSSKKLLLSDSGFYLCAWNPGGSLNTEAFFGQGTRLTVV.

The chain carries TRBV4-3 and TRBJ2-3, with 10 bases identical to TRBD1. The CDR3 loop spans 14 amino acids. The V segment lost 1 base and the J segment 8 bases; nucleotides outside the gene matches: 3. In germline, CDR1 is LGHNA, CDR2 YSLEER. The CDR3 bases are TGCGCCAGCAGCCAAGGACAGGGGGCCGGTACGCAGTATTTT. It translates to CASSQGQGAGTQYF.

The chain combines TRBV9 with TRBJ2-1, with D perhaps TRBD2 (6 bases). The CDR3 spans 14 residues. CDR1 and CDR2 from the germline V gene are SGDLS and YYNGEE. The V gene lost 3 bases and the J gene lost 9 bases, with 16 bases spanning the gap. The CDR3 is CASSGSGPQSEQFF. Here the CDR3 DNA reads TGTGCCAGCAGCGGTAGCGGCCCTCAATCTGAGCAGTTCTTC. The full variable domain, completed using reference TRBV9 and TRBJ2-1, is DSGVTQTPKHLITATGQRVTLRCSPRSGDLSVYWYQQSLDQGLQFLIQYYNGEERAKGNILERFSAQQFPDLHSELNLSSLELGDSALYFCASSGSGPQSEQFFGPGTRLTVL.

The rearrangement links TRBV2 to TRBJ2-5; 9 bases match TRBD1. The J call may be mistaken, given a closer DNA end match to TRBJ2-7. CDR1 and CDR2 from the germline V gene are SNHLY and FYNNEI. The CDR3 runs to 14 residues. The CDR3 here is CASSERTGDHEQYF. The CDR3 DNA reads TGTGCCAGCAGTGAAAGGACAGGGGATCACGAGCAGTACTTC.

The V and J genes are TRBV27 and TRBJ2-3; 14 positions agree with TRBD2. Trimming at V came to 5 bases and at J to 9 bases, leaving 7 bases not matched to a gene. CDR1 is MNHEY, CDR2 SMNVEV, per germline (reference sequence). This CDR3 comprises 15 residues. CDR3 bases: TGTGCCAGCAGTAGGGGACTAGCGGGAGCGAGGACGCAGTATTTT. It encodes CASSRGLAGARTQYF.

The CDR3 coding sequence is TGTGCCAGCAGCCTCCGGGACAGGACTTACACCGGGGAGCTGTTTTTT. Translated, it gives CASSLRDRTYTGELFF. The chain uses TRBV11-3 and TRBJ2-2, with TRBD1 identical over 8 bases. Trimming removed 5 bases from V and 3 bases from J; junction bases left unmatched: 8. The V gene's germline CDR1 is SGHNT and CDR2 YENEEA. The CDR3 is 16 residues long. Combining the CDR3 with reference TRBV11-3 and TRBJ2-2 gives the whole variable domain EAGVVQSPRYKIIEKKQPVAFWCNPISGHNTLYWYLQNLGQGPELLIRYENEEAVDDSQLPKDRFSAERLKGVDSTLKIQPAELGDSAVYLCASSLRDRTYTGELFFGEGSRLTVL.

The V and J genes are TRBV7-9 and TRBJ1-4, with D tentatively TRBD1 (6 bases). The ends were cut back, 7 bases at V and 7 bases at J, with 19 bases in the middle. Germline V gene lookup returns CDR1 SEHNR and CDR2 FQNEAQ (reference sequence). The CDR3 totals 15 residues. The CDR3 coding sequence is TGTGCCAGCAATTCCTTGGGGGCCCGTAGTGAAAAACTGTTTTTT. Translation gives CASNSLGARSEKLFF.

This chain links TRBV19 with TRBJ2-2; tentative D call: TRBD2 (6 bases). This CDR3 contains 13 residues. CDR1 and CDR2 (germline): LNHDA, SQIVND (reference sequence). V gave up 7 bases and J gave up 6 bases, with 12 bases separating them. The CDR3 loop reads CASNPSVPGELFF. The CDR3 DNA sequence: TGTGCCAGTAATCCTAGCGTCCCCGGGGAGCTGTTTTTT. Full variable domain (outside the CDR3, taken from reference TRBV19 and TRBJ2-2): DGGITQSPKYLFRKEGQNVTLSCEQNLNHDAMYWYRQDPGQGLRLIYYSQIVNDFQKGDIAEGYSVSREKKESFPLTVTSAQKNPTAFYLCASNPSVPGELFFGEGSRLTVL.

The rearrangement uses TRBV6-6 and TRBJ1-1; D unresolved. V was trimmed by 4 bases and J by 8 bases, leaving 8 bases between them. The CDR3 has 11 amino acids. The germline gives CDR1 MNHNY, CDR2 SVGAGI (reference sequence). The CDR3 DNA reads TGTGCCAGCAGTTCCCCCTTAGAAGCTTTCTTT. Translation: CASSSPLEAFF.

The rearrangement uses TRBV25-1 and TRBJ2-7; 11 bases agree with TRBD2. Germline V lookup: CDR1 MGHDK, CDR2 SYGVNS. V shed 4 bases, J shed 3 bases, and the junction held 8 bases outside the gene matches. The CDR3 has 16 amino acids. The CDR3 nucleotides are TGTGCCAGCAGTGGGGCTAGCGGGGGGCGGGTCTACGAGCAGTACTTC. Amino acids: CASSGASGGRVYEQYF.

J is TRBJ1-6 and V is TRBV18, with TRBD1 matching over 12 bases. This CDR3 comprises 15 residues. The V gene end was trimmed by 3 bases and the J gene end by 9 bases; junction bases not matched to a gene: 3. The germline gives CDR1 KGHSH, CDR2 LQKENI. CDR3 in DNA: TGTGCCAGCTCACCGGGACAGGGGGCAGGTTCACCCCTCCACTTT. Translation gives CASSPGQGAGSPLHF.

V is TRBV10-3 and J is TRBJ1-2, with a weak D call TRBD1 (6 bases). CDR1 and CDR2 (germline): ENHRY, SYGVKD. Trimming stripped 4 bases from V and 3 bases from J, with 12 bases between. This CDR3 is built from 14 residues. The CDR3 coding sequence is TGTGCCATCAGTGGGGGGACACCATACTATGGCTACACCTTC. This translates into CAISGGTPYYGYTF.

This clone was seen a single time. J is TRBJ2-2 and V is TRBV14, with 11 bases aligning to TRBD1. The CDR3 consists of 16 residues. V shed 4 bases, J shed 2 bases, and the junction held 3 bases outside the gene matches. Germline CDR1 and CDR2: SGHDN and FVKESK. The CDR3 reads CASSLDRGLNTGELFF. For the CDR3, the DNA is TGTGCCAGCAGCCTGGACAGGGGGCTCAACACCGGGGAGCTGTTTTTT.

As to this clone: A junction end diverges from the germline sequence, so it may reflect a read error. The gene calls are TRBV28 and TRBJ1-5; D uncertain. Looked up from germline, CDR1 is MDHEN and CDR2 is SYDVKM. CDR3 size: 12 residues. The CDR3 sequence is CASSVTTGLRAF. The CDR3 region has the DNA TGTGCCAGCAGCGTAACTACGGGCCTGCGGGCTTTT.

The J gene is TRBJ2-6, the V gene TRBV11-2; a weak D match, TRBD1 (6 bases). Per germline, CDR1 SGHAT and CDR2 FQNNGV. This CDR3 comprises 17 residues. Deletions cut 5 bases from V and 0 bases from J, with 14 bases between. The CDR3 sequence is CASSLGTRFSGANVLTF. As DNA, the CDR3 is TGTGCCAGCAGCCTCGGGACACGATTCTCTGGGGCCAACGTCCTGACTTTC. The variable domain in full, with the rest retrieved from reference TRBV11-2 and TRBJ2-6, is EAGVAQSPRYKIIEKRQSVAFWCNPISGHATLYWYQQILGQGPKLLIQFQNNGVVDDSQLPKDRFSAERLKGVDSTLKIQPAKLEDSAVYLCASSLGTRFSGANVLTFGAGSRLTVL.

This clone was found a few times. V and J are TRBV6-5 and TRBJ2-2; D is unclear. V lost 8 bases and J 5 bases, leaving 6 bases between the germline ends. This CDR3 has 11 amino acids. The V gene's germline CDR1 is MNHEY and CDR2 SVGAGI. In nucleotides, the CDR3 is TGTGCCAGCTCCGGGACCGGGGAGCTGTTTTTT. It codes for CASSGTGELFF.

This chain connects TRBV27 to TRBJ2-3, with unresolved D. V shed 3 bases and J shed 6 bases, with 10 bases lying between them. Germline V lookup: CDR1 MNHEY, CDR2 SMNVEV (reference sequence). The CDR3 is 13 amino acids. In DNA form, the CDR3 reads TGTGCCAGCAGTTTTAGCACTGCCGATACGCAGTATTTT. Amino acid sequence: CASSFSTADTQYF.

V usage is TRBV28 and J usage is TRBJ1-1, with D possibly matching TRBD1 (6 bases). CDR1 MDHEN and CDR2 SYDVKM come from the germline V gene. The ends were cut back, 7 bases at V and 2 bases at J, with 11 bases in the middle. The CDR3 covers 13 residues. CDR3 nucleotide sequence: TGTGCCAGCAAAATAGGGGGAAACACTGAAGCTTTCTTT. The encoded protein is CASKIGGNTEAFF.

The J gene is TRBJ1-2, the V gene TRBV19; 8 bases agree with TRBD1. Germline values: CDR1 LNHDA, CDR2 SQIVND (reference sequence). The trim removed 5 bases at V and 0 bases at J, leaving 5 bases unmatched. The CDR3 spans 15 residues. The CDR3 bases are TGTGCCAGTAGTCACCGGGACAGGCCTAACTATGGCTACACCTTC. The encoded protein is CASSHRDRPNYGYTF.

This chain joins TRBV5-6 and TRBJ2-5, with a possible D match to TRBD1 (6 bases). The CDR3 covers 14 residues. Trimming took off 4 bases at V and 5 bases at J, with 15 bases between the two ends. The germline CDR1 and CDR2 sequences are SGHDT and YYEEEE. This CDR3 is CASSLGQNTETQYF. Here the CDR3 DNA reads TGTGCCAGCAGCCTGGGACAAAATACGGAGACCCAGTACTTC. The whole variable domain, filled in from reference TRBV5-6 and TRBJ2-5, reads DAGVTQSPTHLIKTRGQQVTLRCSPKSGHDTVSWYQQALGQGPQFIFQYYEEEERQRGNFPDRFSGHQFPNYSSELNVNALLLGDSALYLCASSLGQNTETQYFGPGTRLLVL.

This clone was detected once. Mismatch with germline at one junction end may stem from a read error. This chain uses TRBV7-9 with TRBJ1-2; D uncertain. Germline CDR1 is SEHNR and CDR2 is FQNEAQ (reference sequence). The CDR3 totals 15 residues. CDR3 nucleotides: TGTTCCAGCAGTCGAAACCCCGGACTGAGCTATGGCTACACCTTC. It translates to CSSSRNPGLSYGYTF.